These T cell receptor beta chains were read from a single sample in a study of CD8+ T cells in alopecia areata. Assay: immunoSEQ multiplex PCR; the TCRdb copy retains only in-frame clones and omits some. The table has hundreds of thousands of clones, roughly two fifths seen once. This material consisted of CD4+ T cells sorted from blood, taken at approximately week 30, from a patient treated with tofacitinib. The receptors here all came from a human donor with alopecia areata. The CDR3 runs from the conserved cysteine through the conserved F or W. A D gene is named only where the DNA matches it firmly. Rows may omit the clone size; those that give it use once, few, many or a size class.

clone_size	v_call	d_call	j_call	cdr3_nt	cdr3_aa
-	TRBV5-1	-	TRBJ2-6	TGCGCCAGCAGAGAACAGGGCTCTGGGGCCAACGTCCTGACTTTC	CASREQGSGANVLTF
-	TRBV6-6	-	TRBJ2-6	TGTGCCAGCACCCAACCTTCGGACTCTGGGGCCAACGTCCTGACTTTC	CASTQPSDSGANVLTF
-	TRBV6-1	TRBD1	TRBJ1-4	TGTGCCAGCAGTGGACAGGGGAGTCGGGCTAATGAAAAACTGTTTTTT	CASSGQGSRANEKLFF
-	TRBV19	TRBD1	TRBJ2-7	TGTGCCAGTAGTATAGAGGGCAGGGGGAAATACGAGCAGTACTTC	CASSIEGRGKYEQYF
few	TRBV9	-	TRBJ2-2	TGTGCCAGCAGCCCCCGGACAGCGAACACCGGGGAGCTGTTTTTT	CASSPRTANTGELFF
-	TRBV29-1	-	TRBJ2-2	TGCAGCGTTGAACAGGGGACCGGGGAGCTGTTTTTT	CSVEQGTGELFF
-	TRBV5-1	-	TRBJ2-3	TGCGCCAGCAGCTTGGGGTCGAACGGGGGAGTGAAAATTACGCAGTATTTT	CASSLGSNGGVKITQYF
few	TRBV6-1	-	TRBJ1-3	TGTGCCAGCACCAGCGGGGGAAACACCATATATTTT	CASTSGGNTIYF
few	TRBV4-1	TRBD1	TRBJ2-7	TGCGCCAGCAGCCAAGTGACAGGGGAGCAGTACTTC	CASSQVTGEQYF
few	TRBV9	-	TRBJ1-3	TGTGCCAGCAGCGGGACAGTCTCTGGAAACACCATATATTTT	CASSGTVSGNTIYF
-	TRBV27	-	TRBJ2-1	TGTGCCAGCTATGCCTCCGGCGCGCGCTGGCAGTTCTTC	CASYASGARWQFF
once	TRBV7-6	-	TRBJ2-5	TGTGCCAGCAGCTTAGTGGTCCCTCCCGCTGAGACCCAGTACTTC	CASSLVVPPAETQYF
-	TRBV29-1	-	TRBJ1-1	TGCAGCGTTGTGAGGGAAATGAACACTGAAGCTTTCTTT	CSVVREMNTEAFF
few	TRBV30	-	TRBJ2-3	TGTGCCACGGGGGACAAGGGGGGCGATACGCAGTATTTT	CATGDKGGDTQYF
-	TRBV30	-	TRBJ2-4	TGTGCCTGGAGCTCCCAACGTAAGGTGTTAGACATTCAGTACTTC	CAWSSQRKVLDIQYF
-	TRBV27	-	TRBJ2-1	TGTGCCAGCGGCACGGTGGGCAATGAGCAGTTCTTC	CASGTVGNEQFF
-	TRBV7-2	-	TRBJ2-3	TGTGCCAGCAGACTAGGGACATCTAGCACAGATACGCAGTATTTT	CASRLGTSSTDTQYF
-	TRBV2	TRBD2	TRBJ2-1	TGTGCCACCCTTGGGGAGCGGGGGACCTACAATGAGCAGTTCTTC	CATLGERGTYNEQFF
few	TRBV7-8	-	TRBJ2-2	TGTGCCAGCAGCTCCCGTGGCACTAACACCGGGGAGCTGTTTTTT	CASSSRGTNTGELFF
few	TRBV5-3	-	TRBJ1-1	TGTGCCGGCCAGGGAACTGAAGCTTTCTTT	CAGQGTEAFF
-	TRBV30	-	TRBJ2-6	TGTGCCTGGAGTGTACGCCTCGCTCACTCTGGGGCCAACGTCCTGACTTTC	CAWSVRLAHSGANVLTF
few	TRBV6-6	-	TRBJ1-3	TGTGCCAGCATCGACAGAACGGAGTCTGGAAACACCATATATTTT	CASIDRTESGNTIYF